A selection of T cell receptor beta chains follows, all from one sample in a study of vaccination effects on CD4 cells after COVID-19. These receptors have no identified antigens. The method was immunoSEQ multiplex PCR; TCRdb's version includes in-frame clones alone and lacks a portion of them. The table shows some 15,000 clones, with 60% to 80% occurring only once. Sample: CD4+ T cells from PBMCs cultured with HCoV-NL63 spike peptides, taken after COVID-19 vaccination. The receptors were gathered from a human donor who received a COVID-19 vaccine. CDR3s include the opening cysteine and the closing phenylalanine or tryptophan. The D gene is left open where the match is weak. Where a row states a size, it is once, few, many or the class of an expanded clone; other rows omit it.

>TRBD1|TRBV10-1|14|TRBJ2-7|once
CASSELGQGNEQYF
TGCGCCAGCAGTGAGTTAGGACAGGGAAACGAGCAGTACTTC
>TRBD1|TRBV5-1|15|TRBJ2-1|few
CASSLLGQEYNEQFF
TGCGCCAGCAGCTTGTTGGGACAGGAGTACAATGAGCAGTTCTTC
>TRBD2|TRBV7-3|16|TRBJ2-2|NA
CASSLRLAGGTGELFF
TGTGCCAGCAGCTTAAGACTAGCGGGGGGTACCGGGGAGCTGTTTTTT
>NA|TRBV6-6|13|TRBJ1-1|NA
CASSYPGYTEAFF
TGTGCCAGCAGTTACCCAGGGTACACTGAAGCTTTCTTT
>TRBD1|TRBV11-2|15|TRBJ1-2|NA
CASSLGQGANYGYTF
TGTGCCAGCAGCTTGGGACAGGGGGCGAACTATGGCTACACCTTC
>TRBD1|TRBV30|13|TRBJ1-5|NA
CAWNRGDNQPQHF
TGTGCCTGGAACAGGGGTGACAATCAGCCCCAGCATTTT
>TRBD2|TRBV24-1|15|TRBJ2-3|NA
CATSDPGTRSDTQYF
TGTGCCACCAGTGATCCCGGGACTAGGTCAGATACGCAGTATTTT
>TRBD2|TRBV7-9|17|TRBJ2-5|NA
CASSLGLAGGLQETQYF
TGTGCCAGCAGCTTAGGTCTAGCGGGGGGCCTTCAAGAGACCCAGTACTTC
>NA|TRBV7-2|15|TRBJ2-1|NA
CASSPDRSSYNEQFF
TGTGCCAGCAGCCCCGACAGGTCGTCCTACAATGAGCAGTTCTTC
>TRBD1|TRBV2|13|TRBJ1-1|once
CASNTQGGTEAFF
TGTGCCAGCAATACACAGGGGGGAACTGAAGCTTTCTTT
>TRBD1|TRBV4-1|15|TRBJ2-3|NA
CASRVGQGATDTQYF
TGCGCCAGCAGGGTGGGACAGGGGGCGACAGATACGCAGTATTTT
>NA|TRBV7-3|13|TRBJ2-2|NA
CASSGGTTGELFF
TGTGCCAGCAGCGGAGGTACCACCGGGGAGCTGTTTTTT
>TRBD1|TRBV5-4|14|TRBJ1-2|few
CASRRGQGNYGYTF
TGTGCCAGCAGGCGGGGACAGGGGAACTATGGCTACACCTTC
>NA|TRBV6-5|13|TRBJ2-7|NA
CASRSGHPYEQYF
TGTGCCAGCAGGTCTGGACACCCCTACGAGCAGTACTTC